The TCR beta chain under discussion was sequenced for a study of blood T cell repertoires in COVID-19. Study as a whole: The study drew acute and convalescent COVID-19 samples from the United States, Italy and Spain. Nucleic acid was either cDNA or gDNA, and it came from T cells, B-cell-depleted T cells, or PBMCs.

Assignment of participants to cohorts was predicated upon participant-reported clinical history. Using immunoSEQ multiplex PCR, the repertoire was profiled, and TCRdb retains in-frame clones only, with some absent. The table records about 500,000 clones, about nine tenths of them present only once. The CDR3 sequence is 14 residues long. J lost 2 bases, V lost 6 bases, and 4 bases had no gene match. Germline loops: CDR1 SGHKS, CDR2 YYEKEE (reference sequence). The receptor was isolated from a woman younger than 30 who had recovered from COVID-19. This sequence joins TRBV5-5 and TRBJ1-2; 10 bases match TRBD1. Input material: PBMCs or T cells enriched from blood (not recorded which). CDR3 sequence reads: CASTLDRGNYGYTF. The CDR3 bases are TGTGCCAGCACCCTGGACAGGGGGAACTATGGCTACACCTTC.